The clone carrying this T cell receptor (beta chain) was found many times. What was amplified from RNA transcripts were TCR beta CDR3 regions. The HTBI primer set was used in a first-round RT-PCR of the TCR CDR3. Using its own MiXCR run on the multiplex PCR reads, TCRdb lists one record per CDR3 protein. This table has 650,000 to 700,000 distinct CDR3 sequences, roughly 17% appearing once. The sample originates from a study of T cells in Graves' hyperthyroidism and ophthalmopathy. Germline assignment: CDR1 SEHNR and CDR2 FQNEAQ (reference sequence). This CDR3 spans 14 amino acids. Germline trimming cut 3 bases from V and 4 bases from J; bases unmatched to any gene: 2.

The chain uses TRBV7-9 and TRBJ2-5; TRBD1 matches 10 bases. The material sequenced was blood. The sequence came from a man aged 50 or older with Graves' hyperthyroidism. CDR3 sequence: CASSLTGGVETQYF. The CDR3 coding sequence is TGTGCCAGCAGCTTGACAGGGGGCGTAGAGACCCAGTACTTC.